These 17 T cell receptor beta chains came from one sample sequenced in a study of CD8 T cells in ankylosing spondylitis. Using its own MiXCR run on the 5' RACE reads, TCRdb lists one record per CDR3 protein. This sample has about 130,000 distinct CDR3 sequences; around 13% occur once, and the top ten carry 2.5% to 3.5%. The sequencing input was blood, either unsorted or a sorted T cell fraction (not recorded which). These receptors all come from a female donor with ankylosing spondylitis or in good health (not recorded which).

V and J are TRBV28 and TRBJ1-5, with 8 bases lining up with TRBD1. CDR3 length equals 15 residues. Germline V CDR1 and CDR2: MDHEN, SYDVKM. J was trimmed by 2 bases and V by 10 bases; bases with no gene match: 10. The CDR3 DNA sequence: TGTGCCACCTTTACAGGGGGAAGCGGCAATCAGCCCCAGCATTTT. Protein sequence: CATFTGGSGNQPQHF.

The rearrangement joins TRBV7-9 to TRBJ2-5; 8 bases are a match to TRBD2. CDR3 length equals 12 residues. The junction had 9 bases not matched to a gene; V was cut back by 5 bases and J by 13 bases. In germline, CDR1 is SEHNR, CDR2 FQNEAQ (reference sequence). The CDR3 nucleotides are TGTGCCAGCAGCCAAATCGGCGGGGGGCCGTACTTC. It yields the protein CASSQIGGGPYF.

This clonotype was counted ten times or more. CDR3 nucleotide sequence: TGTGCCACGTGTGGGGAGAATCAGCCCCAGCATTTT. Translated, it gives CATCGENQPQHF. The chain links TRBV24-1 to TRBJ1-5; D unclear. Trimming shortened V by 10 bases and J by 4 bases, and 10 bases separated the two germline ends. The CDR3 length is 12 residues. CDR1 is KGHDR and CDR2 is SFDVKD in the germline V gene.

This clonotype was seen ten or more times. The J gene is TRBJ2-5, the V gene TRBV12-3 or TRBV12-4; unclear D gene. The CDR3 runs to 13 residues. V lost 2 bases and J 3 bases, leaving 7 bases between the germline ends. CDR3: CASSLWEKETQYF. The CDR3 nucleotides read TGTGCCAGCAGTTTATGGGAAAAAGAGACCCAGTACTTC.

This CDR3 reads CASSQAGVEETQYF. As DNA, the CDR3 is TGTGCCAGCAGTCAAGCGGGAGTTGAAGAGACCCAGTACTTC. V gene TRBV12-3 or TRBV12-4 combines with J gene TRBJ2-5, with 8 bases matching TRBD2. The CDR3 sequence is 14 residues long. The V gene end was trimmed by 5 bases and the J gene end by 3 bases; junction bases not matched to a gene: 5.

With respect to this clonotype: The junction departs from the called germline gene at one end, perhaps through a read error. V is TRBV7-2 and J is TRBJ2-5; D not certain. From germline, CDR1 is SGHTA and CDR2 FQGNSA. The CDR3 has 12 residues. The CDR3 spells CASGFGTLTQYF. CDR3 DNA: TGTGCCAGCGGCTTTGGAACTTTGACCCAGTACTTC.

A few counts support this clonotype. This rearrangement joins TRBV5-1 to TRBJ2-6, with D unclear. Deletions cut 2 bases from V and 0 bases from J, with 15 bases between. The V gene's germline CDR1 is SGHRS and CDR2 YFSETQ. This CDR3 has 18 amino acids. CDR3 sequence reads: CASSLRSPDDSGANVLTF. CDR3 nucleotides: TGCGCCAGCAGCTTAAGGTCCCCTGACGACTCTGGGGCCAACGTCCTGACTTTC.

In its sample, this clonotype was seen many times. The V and J genes are TRBV29-1 and TRBJ2-2; D may be TRBD2 (6 bases). The CDR3 extends over 14 amino acids. The V end was cut by 4 bases, the J end by 1 base, with 10 bases between. Germline loops: CDR1 SQVTM, CDR2 ANQGSEA. The CDR3 region has the DNA TGCAGCGTTGTGCGGGACCTGAACACCGGGGAGCTGTTTTTT. This codes for CSVVRDLNTGELFF.

In this sample, this clonotype turned up many times. This chain links TRBV12-3 or TRBV12-4 with TRBJ2-3; D tentatively fits TRBD1 or TRBD2 (5 bases each). Deletions cut 6 bases from V and 2 bases from J, with 12 bases between. The CDR3 has 14 amino acids. The CDR3 DNA reads as TGTGCCAGCAGCTCGGGACGTTACACAGATACGCAGTATTTT. It codes for CASSSGRYTDTQYF.

The chain couples TRBV5-6 to TRBJ2-6; TRBD2 might be the D (6 bases). V gave up 0 bases and J gave up 0 bases, with 16 bases separating them. Germline lookup yields CDR1 SGHDT and CDR2 YYEEEE. CDR3 length: 19 residues. The CDR3 loop reads CASSLGWEATLSGANVLTF. DNA of the CDR3: TGTGCCAGCAGCTTGGGTTGGGAGGCTACTCTCTCTGGGGCCAACGTCCTGACTTTC.

V and J are TRBV7-2 and TRBJ2-1, with a tentative D call TRBD2 (5 bases). Germline V gene sequence: CDR1 SGHTA, CDR2 FQGNSA. The CDR3 totals 16 residues. The V gene lost 1 base and the J gene lost 8 bases, with 18 bases spanning the gap. The CDR3 region has the DNA TGTGCCAGCAGCTTAGTTTTGTACGGGGTTCGGGATGAGCAGTTCTTC. Translated, it gives CASSLVLYGVRDEQFF.

The chain employs TRBV20-1 and TRBJ1-2, with D unresolved. This CDR3 is built from 13 residues. Deletions cut 0 bases from V and 8 bases from J, with 13 bases between. Germline V CDR1 and CDR2: DFQATT, SNEGSKA (reference sequence). The CDR3 region has the DNA TGCAGTGCTAGAGATGTCGGAGGGTACGGCTACACCTTC. It translates to CSARDVGGYGYTF.

The chain carries TRBV5-1 and TRBJ2-1; perhaps TRBD2 as D (6 bases). The ends were cut back, 3 bases at V and 3 bases at J, with 22 bases in the middle. The CDR3 totals 18 residues. The germline gives CDR1 SGHRS, CDR2 YFSETQ. The CDR3 region is CASSSQDLAREDYNEQFF. In nucleotides, the CDR3 is TGCGCCAGCAGCTCACAAGATCTCGCGCGGGAAGACTACAATGAGCAGTTCTTC.

In this sample, this clonotype turned up a few times. V is TRBV7-8 and J is TRBJ1-6; 9 bases align to TRBD1. Germline values: CDR1 SGHVS, CDR2 FQNEAQ. This CDR3 comprises 15 residues. V was clipped by 7 bases and J by 9 bases; unmatched bases: 10. CDR3 in amino acids: CASNLGQGEGSPLHF. CDR3 DNA sequence: TGTGCCAGCAACCTGGGACAGGGAGAGGGTTCACCCCTCCACTTT.

This clonotype was detected many times. The chain links TRBV29-1 to TRBJ2-3; D could derive from TRBD1 or TRBD2 (7 bases each). Germline-derived CDR1 and CDR2 are SQVTM and ANQGSEA. V gave up 6 bases and J gave up 8 bases, with 24 bases separating them. This CDR3 has 15 residues. Written as DNA, the CDR3 is TGCAGCGTCGGGAGGACAGGCCTTTTCAAGGGTACGCAGTATTTT. It encodes CSVGRTGLFKGTQYF.

A remark on this clonotype: A much larger clonotype is one base distant, so this may be a read error. The chain joins TRBV12-3 or TRBV12-4 to TRBJ1-3, with a tentative D call TRBD1 (6 bases). This CDR3 has 14 residues. Between the trimmed V and J ends, which lost 6 bases and 6 bases, there was a span of 15 bases. CDR3 coding DNA: TGTGCCAGCAGACCATCAGGGGTCGAAAACACCATATATTTT. Residues: CASRPSGVENTIYF.

This clonotype was counted a few times. The gene calls are TRBV2 and TRBJ2-7, with 7 bases matching TRBD2. CDR1 is SNHLY and CDR2 is FYNNEI in the germline V gene. V lost 6 bases and J lost 1; bases outside the gene matches: 12. The CDR3 spans 16 residues. Here the CDR3 reads CASRRTSLSASYEQYF. CDR3 nucleotides: TGTGCCAGCAGGAGGACTAGTCTCTCCGCATCCTACGAGCAGTACTTC.